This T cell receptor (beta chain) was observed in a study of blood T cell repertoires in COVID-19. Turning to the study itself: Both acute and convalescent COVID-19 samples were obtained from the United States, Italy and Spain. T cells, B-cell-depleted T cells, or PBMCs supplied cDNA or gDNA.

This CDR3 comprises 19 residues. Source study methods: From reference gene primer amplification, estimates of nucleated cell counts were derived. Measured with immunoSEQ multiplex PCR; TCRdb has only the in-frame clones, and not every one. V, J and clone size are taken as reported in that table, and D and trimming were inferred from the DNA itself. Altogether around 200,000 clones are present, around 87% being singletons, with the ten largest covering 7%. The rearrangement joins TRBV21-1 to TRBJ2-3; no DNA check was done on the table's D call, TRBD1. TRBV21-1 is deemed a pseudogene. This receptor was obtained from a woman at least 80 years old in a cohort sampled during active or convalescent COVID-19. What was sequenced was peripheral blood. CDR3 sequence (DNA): TGTGCCAGCAGCAAAGACCCCGGACAGGGATCAGGCTTAACAGATACGCAGTATTTT. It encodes CASSKDPGQGSGLTDTQYF.